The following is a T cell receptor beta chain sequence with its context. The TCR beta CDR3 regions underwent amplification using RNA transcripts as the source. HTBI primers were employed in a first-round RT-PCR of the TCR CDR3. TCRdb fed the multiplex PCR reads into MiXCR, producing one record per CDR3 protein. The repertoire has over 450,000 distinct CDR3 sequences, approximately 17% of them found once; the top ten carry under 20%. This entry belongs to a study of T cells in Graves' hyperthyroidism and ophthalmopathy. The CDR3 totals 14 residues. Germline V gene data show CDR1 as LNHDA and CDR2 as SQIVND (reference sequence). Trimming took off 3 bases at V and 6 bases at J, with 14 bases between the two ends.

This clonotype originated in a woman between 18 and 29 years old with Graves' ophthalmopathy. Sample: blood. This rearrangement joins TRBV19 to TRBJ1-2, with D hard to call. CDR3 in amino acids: CASSMLRGVDGYTF. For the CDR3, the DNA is TGTGCCAGTAGTATGCTTCGGGGAGTGGATGGCTACACCTTC.